This entry lists 18 T cell receptor beta chains sequenced from one sample in a study of CD8 T cells in Susac syndrome. Reverse transcription of about 0.5 to 1 ug RNA used random hexamers. TCRdb fed the immunoSEQ multiplex PCR reads into MiXCR, producing one record per CDR3 protein. This repertoire shows about 280,000 distinct CDR3 sequences, 85% found once; its top ten account for over 0.09%. Material: CD8+ T cells from PBMCs. These receptors were collected from a human donor with multiple sclerosis.

This chain uses TRBV6-6 with TRBJ2-5; D possibly corresponds to TRBD1 (5 bases). There are 16 residues in the CDR3. Germline V gives CDR1 MNHNY, CDR2 SVGAGI (reference sequence). Trimming removed 2 bases from V and 1 base from J, with 14 bases in between. The CDR3 spells CASSYADGQSQETQYF. CDR3 nucleotide sequence: TGTGCCAGCAGTTACGCCGACGGACAATCCCAAGAGACCCAGTACTTC.

The chain recombines TRBV7-9 with TRBJ2-1; tentatively, D is TRBD2 (6 bases). Looked up from germline, CDR1 is SEHNR and CDR2 is FQNEAQ (reference sequence). The CDR3 consists of 16 residues. V was pared by 4 bases and J by 3 bases, with 16 bases between. The CDR3 loop is CASSSRDSHRYNEQFF. DNA for the CDR3: TGTGCCAGCAGCTCCCGGGACTCCCACCGCTACAATGAGCAGTTCTTC. Full variable domain (outside the CDR3, taken from reference TRBV7-9 and TRBJ2-1): DTGVSQNPRHKITKRGQNVTFRCDPISEHNRLYWYRQTLGQGPEFLTYFQNEAQLEKSRLLSDRFSAERPKGSFSTLEIQRTEQGDSAMYLCASSSRDSHRYNEQFFGPGTRLTVL.

A note on this clonotype: An end of the junction differs from the germline gene, which may be a read error. This chain connects TRBV7-7 to TRBJ2-5, with TRBD2 matching 14 bases. This CDR3 has 17 residues. Per the germline V gene, CDR1 is SSHAT and CDR2 is FNYEAQ (reference sequence). In DNA, the CDR3 is TGTGCTAGCAGCTTACGACTAGCGGGAGGGCCGGGAGAGACCCAGTACTTC. It yields the protein CASSLRLAGGPGETQYF.

The chain combines TRBV18 with TRBJ2-7; 9 bases agree with TRBD2. V was pared by 3 bases and J by 0 bases, with 12 bases of the junction left unmatched. CDR1 and CDR2 from the germline V gene are KGHSH and LQKENI. This CDR3 is built from 18 residues. The CDR3 protein is CASSPPPAGGFSSYEQYF. Written as DNA, the CDR3 is TGTGCCAGCTCACCCCCCCCAGCGGGAGGCTTCAGCTCCTACGAGCAGTACTTC. The full variable domain, with the rest looked up from reference TRBV18 and TRBJ2-7, is NAGVMQNPRHLVRRRGQEARLRCSPMKGHSHVYWYRQLPEEGLKFMVYLQKENIIDESGMPKERFSAEFPKEGPSILRIQQVVRGDSAAYFCASSPPPAGGFSSYEQYFGPGTRLTVT.

The chain uses TRBV20-1 and TRBJ1-1; D ambiguous. Germline CDR1 reads DFQATT; CDR2 reads SNEGSKA (reference sequence). V gave up 5 bases and J gave up 2 bases, with 6 bases separating them. The CDR3 has 11 amino acids. CDR3 loop: CSADGNTEAFF. CDR3 coding DNA: TGCAGTGCTGACGGTAACACTGAAGCTTTCTTT.

V gene TRBV3-1 combines with J gene TRBJ2-3, with D maybe TRBD2 (6 bases). The V gene lost 0 bases and the J gene lost 2 bases, with 12 bases spanning the gap. The CDR3 runs to 16 residues. The germline V gene encodes CDR1 LGHDT and CDR2 YNNKEL (reference sequence). DNA of the CDR3: TGTGCCAGCAGCCAAGAGGAGAGCGGGTACACAGATACGCAGTATTTT. It specifies CASSQEESGYTDTQYF.

Only a few counts were recorded for this clonotype. The DNA for the CDR3 is TGTGCCAGCAGTGGGGACAGGGGTTCGCATGAAAAACTGTTTTTT. Its protein is CASSGDRGSHEKLFF. The chain has TRBV25-1 and TRBJ1-4; TRBD1 matches 10 bases. V shed 4 bases and J 6 bases; nucleotides not matched to a gene: 5. Germline V gene sequence: CDR1 MGHDK, CDR2 SYGVNS. This CDR3 has 15 amino acids.

The chain employs TRBV5-4 and TRBJ2-2; D might be TRBD2 (5 bases). CDR1 is SGHNT, CDR2 YYREEE, per germline (reference sequence). The CDR3 spans 15 residues. Trimming removed 0 bases at V and 7 bases at J, with 13 bases between. The chain's CDR3 is CASSLGLDLGGELFF. CDR3 sequence (DNA): TGTGCCAGCAGCTTGGGTCTGGACTTAGGCGGGGAGCTGTTTTTT.

This clonotype was seen only a few times. This chain connects TRBV20-1 to TRBJ1-1; D unresolved. The V gene's germline CDR1 is DFQATT and CDR2 SNEGSKA (reference sequence). The CDR3 has 13 amino acids. The V end lost 3 bases, the J end lost 1 base, and 9 bases lay between the germline ends. CDR3 sequence (DNA): TGCAGTGCTAGGGATAGGAGGAACACTGAAGCTTTCTTT. Its translation is CSARDRRNTEAFF.

The gene calls are TRBV12-3 or TRBV12-4 and TRBJ2-2; D is perhaps TRBD1 (6 bases). This CDR3 has 13 amino acids. V dropped 3 bases and J dropped 6 bases, with 8 bases sitting between them. The CDR3, as DNA: TGTGCCAGCAGTTTTTGGGGGCCCGGGGAGCTGTTTTTT. Translated, it gives CASSFWGPGELFF.

The rearrangement links TRBV7-9 to TRBJ2-7; the match to TRBD2 covers 7 bases. This CDR3 contains 16 residues. Trimming at V came to 1 base and at J to 2 bases, leaving 8 bases not matched to a gene. Germline values: CDR1 SEHNR, CDR2 FQNEAQ (reference sequence). The CDR3 here is CASSLVSGDLPYEQYF. For the CDR3, the DNA is TGTGCCAGCAGCTTAGTAAGCGGGGATCTTCCCTACGAGCAGTACTTC.

The chain recombines TRBV20-1 with TRBJ2-1; 8 bases map to TRBD2. The CDR3 length is 16 residues. V lost 1 base, J lost 4 bases, and 9 bases stayed unmatched. CDR1 and CDR2 from the germline V gene are DFQATT and SNEGSKA (reference sequence). In nucleotides, the CDR3 is TGCAGTGCTAGAGTATCCGGACTAGCAGAATACAATGAGCAGTTCTTC. Protein product: CSARVSGLAEYNEQFF.

The count of this clonotype is one. This CDR3 is CASSVRFNEKLFF. The DNA for the CDR3 is TGTGCCAGCAGTGTACGGTTTAATGAAAAACTGTTTTTT. The chain uses TRBV25-1 and TRBJ1-4; D unresolved. V dropped 4 bases and J dropped 4 bases, with 7 bases sitting between them. Germline CDR1 is MGHDK and CDR2 is SYGVNS. The CDR3 has 13 residues.

The chain carries TRBV12-3 or TRBV12-4 and TRBJ2-2; weak D call: TRBD1 (6 bases). Trimming removed 3 bases at V and 6 bases at J, with 11 bases between. This CDR3 has 14 residues. As DNA, the CDR3 is TGTGCCAGCAGTTTGGGCCAGGGGTCCGGGGAGCTGTTTTTT. Translation gives CASSLGQGSGELFF.

This chain uses TRBV7-6 with TRBJ2-3, with TRBD1 matching over 8 bases. With 2 bases clipped from V and 2 bases from J, the junction kept 6 bases outside the gene matches. From germline, CDR1 is SGHVS and CDR2 FNYEAQ. This CDR3 spans 16 amino acids. Here the CDR3 reads CASSLLPDRDTDTQYF. CDR3 nucleotide sequence: TGTGCCAGCAGCTTACTCCCGGACAGGGACACAGATACGCAGTATTTT.

The gene calls are TRBV4-1 and TRBJ1-1, with a weak D call TRBD1 (5 bases). CDR3 length: 14 residues. V lost 0 bases, J lost 5 bases, and 10 bases lay in between. The V gene's germline CDR1 is MGHRA and CDR2 YSYEKL. CDR3 region: CASSQEMGRTEAFF. The CDR3, as DNA: TGCGCCAGCAGCCAAGAAATGGGGCGAACTGAAGCTTTCTTT.

This clonotype was seen once. The chain recombines TRBV28 with TRBJ1-5, with D uncertain. V lost 2 bases to trimming and J lost 0 bases, with 8 bases between them. The germline V gene has CDR1 MDHEN and CDR2 SYDVKM. This CDR3 region has 15 residues. For the CDR3, the DNA is TGTGCCAGCAGTTTAGTTGTAGCTAGCAATCAGCCCCAGCATTTT. Translation gives CASSLVVASNQPQHF.

This clonotype was picked up a small number of times. The chain uses TRBV27 and TRBJ2-7; 7 bases align to TRBD2. CDR1 MNHEY and CDR2 SMNVEV come from the germline V gene (reference sequence). The CDR3 length is 11 residues. The trim removed 5 bases at V and 6 bases at J, leaving 1 base unmatched. The CDR3: CASSRGVEQYF. The DNA of the CDR3 is TGTGCCAGCAGTCGGGGGGTCGAGCAGTACTTC.